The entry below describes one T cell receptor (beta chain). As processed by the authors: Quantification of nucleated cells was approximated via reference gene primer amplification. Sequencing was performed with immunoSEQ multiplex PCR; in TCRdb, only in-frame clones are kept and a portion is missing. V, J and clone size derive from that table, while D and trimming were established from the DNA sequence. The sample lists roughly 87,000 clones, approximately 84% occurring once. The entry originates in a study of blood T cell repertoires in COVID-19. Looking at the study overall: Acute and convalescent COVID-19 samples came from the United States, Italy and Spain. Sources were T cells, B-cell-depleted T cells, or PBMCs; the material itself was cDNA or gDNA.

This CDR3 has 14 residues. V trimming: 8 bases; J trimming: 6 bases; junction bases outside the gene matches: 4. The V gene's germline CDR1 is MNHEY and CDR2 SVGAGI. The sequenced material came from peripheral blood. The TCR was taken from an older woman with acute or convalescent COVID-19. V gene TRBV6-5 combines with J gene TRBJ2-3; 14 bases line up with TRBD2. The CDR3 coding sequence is TGTGCCAGCGGGACTAGCGGGGGAACGGATACGCAGTATTTT. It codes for CASGTSGGTDTQYF.